This T cell receptor (beta chain) comes out of a study of identical twins (dated by TCRdb to the mid-2010s). Regarding the research as a whole: To test whether fetal clonotypes persist, the study used deep sequencing on TCR alpha and beta repertoires from monozygotic twins, unrelated adults of various ages, and cord blood. To rule out contamination, the twin experiments were replicated at different times with different library preparation protocols. Paper-wide results and their limitations: The excess sharing between twins in beta out-of-frame sequences was weaker because fewer shared sequences reduced the signal-to-noise ratio. Out-of-frame TCR alpha sharing in monozygotic twins was systematically underestimated by recombination models, whereas sharing between unrelated individuals was in agreement with the recombination models. Compared with coincidental sharing between unrelated individuals, out-of-frame TCR alpha sequences shared between twins had an excess of sequences with low generation probability. Invariant T cells such as MAIT and iNKT could partly confound zero-insertion analyses, although diverse VJ usage argued against such confounding for most clonotypes. Because the same donors could not be followed over many years, the conclusions depended on cross-sectional statistical analysis. Abundant cord blood beta clonotypes had fewer insertions, young adult naive repertoires showed a similar but weaker trend, and memory repertoires showed no such trend.

The receptor library was made with 5' RACE. TCRdb records Illumina HiSeq 2000 as the sequencer. Template switching introduced a universal primer binding site; the final cDNA contained a unique molecular identifier, enabling accurate counting of TCR cDNA molecules. Specific primers in the conserved constant-segment region were used to synthesize first-strand cDNA for TCR alpha and beta chains. To control for contamination, each cDNA library was double barcoded with a SMART-Mk sample barcode plus Illumina barcodes. TruSeq adapter sequences along with Illumina sample barcodes were introduced in two successive PCR steps. TCR alpha and beta cDNA libraries were sequenced on the Illumina HiSeq platform with custom primers. As for the original processing: Raw reads were processed with MiGEC to extract unique molecular identifiers, and MiXCR was used to determine CDR3 positions. Recombination models were inferred per individual with the repgenHMM and IGoR tools using an EM algorithm. Shared clonotype analysis was performed with the tcR package in R, normalizing sharing by the product of cloneset sizes. Out-of-frame nonproductive sequences were analyzed to study raw recombination free of thymic and clonal selection effects. TCRdb trimmed public reads at Q25 via fastp, called clones via MiXCR and kept in-frame beta chains. One record per CDR3 amino acid sequence lists the most common genes and DNA. What appears here as the V and J calls and clone size reflects TCRdb's work, not the paper's. The sample records 1.5 million to 2 million distinct CDR3 sequences, roughly a third of which are singletons. The top ten clonotypes cover approximately 0.25% of the sample.

This clonotype has only a few counts. Its antigen remains undetermined. Nothing much larger sits one base from this clone, and base qualities are not available. Taken from cysteine to phenylalanine, the CDR3 has 16 residues. Left in the record is the CDR3 DNA by itself, 48 bases read in frame from the first base. V is shortened by 0 bases, J by 9 bases, and the region joining them spans 18 bases. From a lookup of the germline V gene (reference sequence), CDR1 and CDR2 are SGHAT and FQDESV. Only healthy Caucasian donors were included. What was sequenced was cord blood. The source is a newborn girl in good health. The V and J segments used are TRBV11-1 and TRBJ2-1; TRBD2 is perhaps the D gene, given 7 matching bases. The CDR3 reads CASSLARKGGPSEQFF. DNA sequence: TGTGCCAGCAGCTTAGCGCGGAAGGGGGGGCCTAGTGAGCAGTTCTTC.